This T cell receptor (beta chain) appears in the sequencing data of a study of breast tumors, draining lymph nodes, adjacent tissues. Breast cancer patients provided tissue from their axillary draining lymph nodes. TCRdb re-called the multiplex PCR reads with MiXCR, one entry per CDR3 protein. Here the sample spans approximately 140,000 distinct CDR3 sequences, around a third being singletons. General study findings and limits: Findings are consistent with lymph node origin and intratumoral expansion of most tumor T cells. Tumor repertoires ranked between lymph nodes and nontumor tissue in diversity, with V and J gene preferences.

With respect to this clonotype: Its antigen is not identified. One end of the junction is discordant with germline, which a read error may explain.

Germline CDR1 and CDR2: SSHAT and FNYEAQ (reference sequence). The CDR3 is 15 amino acids. Sequenced input: axillary lymph node tissue. This chain links TRBV7-7 with TRBJ2-1; D might be TRBD1 or TRBD2, each matching 5 bases. The J call is uncertain, as TRBJ2-7 better fits the DNA end. The TCR sequence derives from a female donor with breast cancer. Some clones in this sample may be carry-over from other donors' samples. Written as DNA, the CDR3 is TGTGCTAGCAGCTCCGGGGCGGGTGTCTACAATGAGCAGTACTTC. It translates to CASSSGAGVYNEQYF.